This T cell receptor beta chain was retrieved from a study of cytotoxic CD8 clonotypes in ibrutinib-treated CLL. A 1 in 200,000 to 1 in 1 million T cell depth was the sequencing target. TCRdb keeps only in-frame clones here, not all; method: immunoSEQ multiplex PCR. This table holds 150,000 or so clones, about 84% found once. General study results and limits: Upon ibrutinib response clonality rose, and upon progression it fell back toward baseline. Baseline clonality, above age-matched healthy donor levels, tracked circulating CD8+ T-cell counts.

This clone was observed a few times. The antigen remains undetermined. Trimming shortened V by 5 bases and J by 6 bases, and 17 bases separated the two germline ends. In germline, CDR1 is LNHDA, CDR2 SQIVND (reference sequence). This CDR3 is built from 14 residues. This sequence joins TRBV19 and TRBJ2-7; D perhaps matches TRBD1 (6 bases). The TCR was taken from a human donor with chronic lymphocytic leukemia. The input for sequencing was PBMCs, taken after 36 months of ibrutinib treatment. The CDR3 spells CASSWGRGDVEQYF. The CDR3 DNA sequence: TGTGCCAGTAGTTGGGGCAGGGGTGATGTCGAGCAGTACTTC. Using reference TRBV19 and TRBJ2-7 for the parts outside the CDR3, the full variable domain is DGGITQSPKYLFRKEGQNVTLSCEQNLNHDAMYWYRQDPGQGLRLIYYSQIVNDFQKGDIAEGYSVSREKKESFPLTVTSAQKNPTAFYLCASSWGRGDVEQYFGPGTRLTVT.